This is a list of T cell receptor beta chains from one sample in a study of Ad26.COV2.S vaccination and SARS-CoV-2 variants. TCRdb keeps only in-frame clones here, not all; method: immunoSEQ multiplex PCR. Altogether hundreds of thousands of clones are present, 92% being singletons, with the ten largest covering under 5%. The material was peripheral blood, obtained after recovery from COVID-19. The receptors stem from a human donor who had recovered from COVID-19. CDR3s leave out the opening cysteine and the closing phenylalanine or tryptophan. D genes are given only for firm matches.

j_call cdr3_length v_call d_call cdr3_aa
TRBJ2-3 12 TRBV7-2 - ASSAGGPSDTQY
TRBJ2-1 15 TRBV7-9 TRBD1 ASSSPLQGSNYNEQF
TRBJ2-4 16 TRBV13 TRBD2 ASSSRLAGGSTKNIQY
TRBJ2-2 15 TRBV21-1 - ASSIRDRDIGTGELF
TRBJ1-3 13 TRBV13 TRBD1 ASSGGTGGRNTIY
TRBJ2-5 9 TRBV9 - ASSNQETQY
TRBJ2-1 15 TRBV10-1 TRBD2 ASSETSGGASYNEQF
TRBJ2-5 11 TRBV11-2 - ASSSSGPGTQY
TRBJ2-1 13 TRBV19 - ASTTGGGLYDEQF
TRBJ2-7 16 TRBV24-1 TRBD2 ATSDFDIAGGSSYEQY
TRBJ1-1 11 TRBV2 - ASAAGRGTEAF
TRBJ2-7 14 TRBV23-1 - ASSQSVTQIAYEQY
TRBJ2-2 10 TRBV15 - ATSTNTGELF
TRBJ2-1 13 TRBV5-1 - ASSLVKGGYNEQF
TRBJ2-1 13 TRBV27 - ASSLIRSPPNEQF
TRBJ1-6 12 TRBV25-1 - ASSTPGWNSPLH
TRBJ2-7 12 TRBV6-5 - ASSPGRDSYEQY
TRBJ1-4 10 TRBV11-2 - ASSSSDGVLF
TRBJ1-6 13 TRBV19 TRBD1 ASSKGTVHNSPLH
TRBJ2-7 13 TRBV13 TRBD1 ASSSTGTGRYEQY
TRBJ2-7 12 TRBV18 - ASSPTGLSYEQY
TRBJ1-5 14 TRBV27 - ASSWVEGTLRGPQH
TRBJ2-7 12 TRBV5-1 TRBD1 ASSYRDRPYEQY
TRBJ2-3 12 TRBV6-6 - ASAWGQGTDTQY
TRBJ2-2 13 TRBV9 TRBD2 ASSPLAGGPGELF
TRBJ1-2 11 TRBV12-3/TRBV12-4 - ASSSSGTYGYT
TRBJ1-6 15 TRBV5-1 TRBD1 ASSLSGRGALRSPLH
TRBJ1-1 12 TRBV6-5 TRBD1 ASRGGQANTEAF
TRBJ2-3 13 TRBV11-2 TRBD2 ASSILAGEIDTQY
TRBJ1-1 16 TRBV4-1 TRBD1 ASSQSRQMPGTGGEAF
TRBJ2-1 14 TRBV4-1 - ASSQDAPGIYNEQF
TRBJ2-5 14 TRBV2 - ASSERGTASEATQY
TRBJ2-7 14 TRBV24-1 TRBD1 ATSDQGQGAPYEQY
TRBJ1-5 10 TRBV19 - ASSPGAQPQH
TRBJ1-1 11 TRBV27 - ASSFGGGTEAF
TRBJ1-1 11 TRBV10-1 - ASSDRENTEAF
TRBJ1-2 12 TRBV6-5 - ASSPGGRFYGYT
TRBJ2-3 14 TRBV27 - ASSLFPDSEGDTQY
TRBJ1-2 13 TRBV5-1 - ASSLEPSTIYGYT
TRBJ1-2 14 TRBV15 - ATSRETGTRNYGYT
TRBJ2-3 10 TRBV18 - ASSQDTDTQY
TRBJ2-7 13 TRBV7-8 - ASSLLRTTSYEQY
TRBJ2-1 14 TRBV3-1/TRBV3-2 - ASSQDRLAPYNEQF